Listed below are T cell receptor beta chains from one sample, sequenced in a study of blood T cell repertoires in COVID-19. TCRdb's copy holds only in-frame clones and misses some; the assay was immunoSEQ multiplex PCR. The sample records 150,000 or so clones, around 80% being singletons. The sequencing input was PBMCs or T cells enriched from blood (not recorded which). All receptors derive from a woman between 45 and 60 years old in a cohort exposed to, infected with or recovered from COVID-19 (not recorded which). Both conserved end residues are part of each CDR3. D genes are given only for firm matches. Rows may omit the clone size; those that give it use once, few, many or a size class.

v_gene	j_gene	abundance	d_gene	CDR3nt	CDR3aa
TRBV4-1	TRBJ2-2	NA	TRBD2	TGCGCCAGCAGCCAAGCCGGGCTAGCGGGCTTGGGCACCGGGGAGCTGTTTTTT	CASSQAGLAGLGTGELFF
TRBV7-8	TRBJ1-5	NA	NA	TGTGCCAGCAGCTCGTCCGGCAATCAGCCCCAGCATTTT	CASSSSGNQPQHF
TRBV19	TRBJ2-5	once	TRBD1	TGTGCCAGTAGTCCGGGACAGGGTCAGACCCAGTACTTC	CASSPGQGQTQYF
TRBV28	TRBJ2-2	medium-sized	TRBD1	TGTGCCAGCAGCTATTTAAGACAGGGAGTAAACACCGGGGAGCTGTTTTTT	CASSYLRQGVNTGELFF
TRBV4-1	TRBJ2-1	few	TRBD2	TGCGCCAGCAGCCGCGCCGGACTTGCGGGAGTCTACAATGAGCAGTTCTTC	CASSRAGLAGVYNEQFF
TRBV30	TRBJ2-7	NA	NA	TGTGCCTGGAGTGCTGAGGCCGCGGGTTCCTACGAGCAGTACTTC	CAWSAEAAGSYEQYF
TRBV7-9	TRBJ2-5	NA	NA	TGTGCCAGCAGCTCGGTCAGAAGGACAAACCAAGAGACCCAGTACTTC	CASSSVRRTNQETQYF
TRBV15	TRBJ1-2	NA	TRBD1	TGTGCCACCAGCAGAGCCGGGACAGGTCGGGTCTATGGCTACACCTTC	CATSRAGTGRVYGYTF
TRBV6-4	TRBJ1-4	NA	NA	TGTGCCAGCAGTGACTCGACCAGGCGATGGAAAAAAAAACTGTTTTTT	CASSDSTRRWKKKLFF
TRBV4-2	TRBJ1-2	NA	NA	TGTGCCAGCAGCCCCAGAGTGGAAGGAGAAGGGGCCTATGGCTACACCTTC	CASSPRVEGEGAYGYTF
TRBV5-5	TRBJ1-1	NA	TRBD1	TGTGCCAGCAGCAGGGACAGGGGTTGGACTGAAGCTTTCTTT	CASSRDRGWTEAFF
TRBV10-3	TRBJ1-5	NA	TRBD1	TGTGCCATCAGTGAGTCTTCTTCGACAGGGGGTCGCAATCAGCCCCAGCATTTT	CAISESSSTGGRNQPQHF
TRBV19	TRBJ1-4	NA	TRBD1	TGTGCCAGTAGCGGGACAGAGAAGACAACTAATGAAAAACTGTTTTTT	CASSGTEKTTNEKLFF
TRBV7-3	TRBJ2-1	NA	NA	TGTGCCAGCAGCTTAGGGGGGGCAGCAAAGCAGTTCTTC	CASSLGGAAKQFF
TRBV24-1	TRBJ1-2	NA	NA	TGTGCCACCAGTGAGTCAAGGGGTATTTATGGCTACACCTTC	CATSESRGIYGYTF
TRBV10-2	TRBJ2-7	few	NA	TGCGCCAGCAGTGAATCCCAGGGCATCTACGAGCAGTACTTC	CASSESQGIYEQYF
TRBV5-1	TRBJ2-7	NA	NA	TGCGCCAGCAGCTTGGGGCGGCAAAGCTCCTACGAGCAGTACTTC	CASSLGRQSSYEQYF
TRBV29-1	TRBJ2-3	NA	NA	TGCAGCGTTGAGGGGCTACAGGGCTATCGCACAGATACGCAGTATTTT	CSVEGLQGYRTDTQYF
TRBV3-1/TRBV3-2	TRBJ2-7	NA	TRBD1	TGTGCCAGCAGCCAACAACTAACAGGGGGCTACGAGCAGTACTTC	CASSQQLTGGYEQYF
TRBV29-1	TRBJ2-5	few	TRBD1	TGCAGCGCTCTTTTAGACAGGGTCTATGGAGAGACCCAGTACTTC	CSALLDRVYGETQYF
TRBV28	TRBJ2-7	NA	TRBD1	TGTGCCAGCACCCCCCCACGGACAGGGGGGGACGAGCAGTACTTC	CASTPPRTGGDEQYF
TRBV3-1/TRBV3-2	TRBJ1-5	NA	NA	TGTGCCAGCAGCCAAGATGGGCTTGGGTCAGGTCAGCCCCAGCATTTT	CASSQDGLGSGQPQHF
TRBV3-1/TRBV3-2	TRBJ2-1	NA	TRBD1	TGTGCCAGCAGCCAAGACGGGACAGGGGGTAAGCAGTTCTTC	CASSQDGTGGKQFF
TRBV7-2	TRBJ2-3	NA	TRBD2	TGTGCCAGCAGCTATCGGAGCGGGGCCACAGATACGCAGTATTTT	CASSYRSGATDTQYF
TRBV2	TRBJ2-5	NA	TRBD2	TGTGCCAGCATGATAGCCCCTAGCGGGGGTCAAGAGACCCAGTACTTC	CASMIAPSGGQETQYF
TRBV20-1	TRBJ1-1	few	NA	TGCAGTGCGAGTGAGGCAGCGAGGACTGAAGCTTTCTTT	CSASEAARTEAFF
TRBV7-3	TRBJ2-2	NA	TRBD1	TGTGCCAGCAGCAAGACAGGGGGCGAGGCCGGGGAGCTGTTTTTT	CASSKTGGEAGELFF
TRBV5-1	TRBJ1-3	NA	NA	TGCGCCAGCAGCTTGGACGGGGGGTTCGGAAACACCATATATTTT	CASSLDGGFGNTIYF
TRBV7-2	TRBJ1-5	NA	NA	TGTGCCAGCAGCTTTTCGGTAAATAGCAATCAGCCCCAGCATTTT	CASSFSVNSNQPQHF
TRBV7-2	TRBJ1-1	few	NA	TGTGCCAGCAGCTTAGGGGCGGGGGTAGCTTTCTTT	CASSLGAGVAFF
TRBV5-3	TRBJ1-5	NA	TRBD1	TGTGCCAGCTTACTTCACAGGGGGCGGGTTAGCAGCAATCAGCCCCAGCATTTT	CASLLHRGRVSSNQPQHF
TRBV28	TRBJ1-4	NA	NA	TGTGCCAGCAGCCTCGTGACAGTGATGGGATATGCTAATGAAAAACTGTTTTTT	CASSLVTVMGYANEKLFF
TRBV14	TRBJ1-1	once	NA	TGTGCCAGCAGCCGGCGGAGCCTCATGAACACTGAAGCTTTCTTT	CASSRRSLMNTEAFF